Listed below are T cell receptor beta chains from one sample, sequenced in a study of blood T cell repertoires in COVID-19. This table comes from immunoSEQ multiplex PCR, and its TCRdb copy is limited to in-frame clones, with some not included. The sample contains 200,000 to 250,000 clones, 80% to 85% of which appear only once. Specimen: peripheral blood. These receptors were collected from an older woman who had recovered from COVID-19. CDR3s include the opening cysteine and the closing phenylalanine or tryptophan. The D gene is left open where the match is weak. Clone size is stated in some rows and not others, as once, few, many or a class when expanded.

.	TRBV13	TRBJ2-7	.	TGTGCCAGCAGGTTGAGTCTATCGTACGAGCAGTACTTC	CASRLSLSYEQYF
TRBD2	TRBV6-5	TRBJ2-7	.	TGTGCCAGCAGTCGGGGGGGGGATGTGCAGTACTTC	CASSRGGDVQYF
.	TRBV6-6	TRBJ1-6	.	TGTGCCAGCAGTGACATAAATTCACCCCTCCACTTT	CASSDINSPLHF
TRBD1	TRBV29-1	TRBJ2-5	.	TGCAGCGCCGCGACGGGACAGCAAGAGACCCAGTACTTC	CSAATGQQETQYF
TRBD2	TRBV27	TRBJ2-3	.	TGTGCCAGCAGTCTAGCGGGGTTGACAGATACGCAGTATTTT	CASSLAGLTDTQYF
.	TRBV18	TRBJ1-1	.	TGTGCCAGCTCACCGGGGGCCGATAAGAACACTGAAGCTTTCTTT	CASSPGADKNTEAFF
.	TRBV21-1	TRBJ2-1	.	TGTGCCAGCACCTCCTTGGGTGGCAGCGCCTACAATGAGCAGTTCTTC	CASTSLGGSAYNEQFF
.	TRBV6-4	TRBJ2-2	once	TGTGCCAGCAGTCAGGAGGAATTCACCGGGGAGCTGTTTTTT	CASSQEEFTGELFF
.	TRBV3-1/TRBV3-2	TRBJ1-2	.	TGTGCCAGCAGCCAAGCTCGGGGTGGGAGCTACACCTTC	CASSQARGGSYTF
.	TRBV6-5	TRBJ1-1	.	TGTGCCAGCAGTTACGGACTGGCCACTGAAGCTTTCTTT	CASSYGLATEAFF
TRBD1	TRBV10-3	TRBJ1-5	.	TGTGCCACCGGACAGGACCGCAATCAGCCCCAGCATTTT	CATGQDRNQPQHF
.	TRBV30	TRBJ1-3	few	TGTGCCTGGAGGGAGGGTGGAGGAAACACCATATATTTT	CAWREGGGNTIYF
.	TRBV3-1/TRBV3-2	TRBJ2-1	.	TGTGCCAGCAGCCAACGGGGTCAATCTTACAATGAGCAGTTCTTC	CASSQRGQSYNEQFF
TRBD2	TRBV4-2	TRBJ2-1	once	TGTGCCAGCAGCCAAACAACGGCGCGGGGGGCACCCAATGAGCAGTTCTTC	CASSQTTARGAPNEQFF
.	TRBV5-8	TRBJ2-3	once	TGTGCCAGCAGCTTCGGGGGTTTCCAAGATACGCAGTATTTT	CASSFGGFQDTQYF
TRBD1	TRBV2	TRBJ2-4	once	TGTGCCAGCAGTGAACAAGGGGCCGGGACAGGGGGGTACTTC	CASSEQGAGTGGYF